Listed below are T cell receptor beta chains from one sample, sequenced in a study of T cells in Graves' hyperthyroidism and ophthalmopathy. TCRdb itself ran the multiplex PCR reads through MiXCR, one entry per CDR3 protein. This table has 550,000 to 700,000 distinct CDR3 sequences, about 45% appearing once. Input material: peripheral blood or thyroid tissue (not recorded which). The receptor source for this set is an adult woman with Graves' disease, either hyperthyroidism or ophthalmopathy (not recorded which). The CDR3 runs from the conserved cysteine through the conserved F or W. A D gene is named only where the DNA matches it firmly. Where a row states a size, it is once, few, many or the class of an expanded clone; other rows omit it.

- TRBJ2-1 TRBD2 15 TRBV10-3 TGTGCCATCAGTGAGTTTAGCGGGAGCGACAATGAGCAGTTCTTC CAISEFSGSDNEQFF
many TRBJ2-5 - 13 TRBV7-3 TGTGCCAGCAGCCGGACAGTACAAGAGACCCAGTACTTC CASSRTVQETQYF
- TRBJ2-7 TRBD1 12 TRBV20-1 TGCAGTGCTTCATGGACAGGGGGCGAGCCGTACTTC CSASWTGGEPYF
many TRBJ1-1 - 11 TRBV19 TGTGCCAGTAGTGGGTACGTTGAAGCTTTCTTT CASSGYVEAFF
few TRBJ1-2 - 13 TRBV10-3 TGTGCCATCCTAGAACGGGTAGGCTATGGCTACACCTTC CAILERVGYGYTF
few TRBJ2-5 - 16 TRBV10-3 TGTGCCATCAGTCCGCGGCAGGAGGGGATGATGGAGACCCAGTACTTC CAISPRQEGMMETQYF
many TRBJ1-3 - 17 TRBV7-9 TGTGCCAGCAGCCCCAGGCCCTCTGCCAGCTCTGGAAACACCATATATTTT CASSPRPSASSGNTIYF
- TRBJ1-1 - 12 TRBV20-1 TGCAGTGCTAGAGAGGGGGTTCCTGAAGCTTTCTTT CSAREGVPEAFF
many TRBJ1-2 TRBD1 13 TRBV5-6 TGTGCCAGCAGCTGGCAGGGGGACTATGGCTACACCTTC CASSWQGDYGYTF
few TRBJ2-6 TRBD1 16 TRBV7-6 TGTGCCACGACCCAAATTGACAGGGCTGGGGCCAACGTCCTGACTTTC CATTQIDRAGANVLTF
many TRBJ2-7 - 12 TRBV2 TGTGCCAGCAGAAGCAGTAACTACGAGCAGTACTTC CASRSSNYEQYF
- TRBJ2-5 TRBD1 15 TRBV28 TGTGCCAGCAGTCCCCAGGGACAGGGTGGAAAGACCCAGTACTTC CASSPQGQGGKTQYF
- TRBJ1-6 - 12 TRBV10-3 TGTGCCATCAGTGAGGGGACACCACCCCTCCACTTT CAISEGTPPLHF
- TRBJ2-7 - 14 TRBV2 TGTGCCAGCAGTGAAGGTGAAGGGGGGGACGAGCAGTACTTC CASSEGEGGDEQYF
many TRBJ1-5 - 15 TRBV20-1 TGCAGTGCTAGAGTCGAGACCACCATCAATCAGCCCCAGCATTTT CSARVETTINQPQHF